The sequence of this T cell receptor (beta chain) was determined in a study of T cell repertoires in cytomegalovirus infection. At the level of the study: TCR beta signatures that were public indicated CMV infection and matching HLA type. Findings of the study overall: Within the response measured ex vivo, HLA-C-restricted CMV-specific TCR beta clonotypes were dominant.

Trimming removed 1 base from V and 2 bases from J, with 6 bases in between. The germline V gene encodes CDR1 LGHNT and CDR2 FRNRAP. The CDR3 contains 15 residues. This clonotype was observed at least ten times. Its target is unknown. TCRdb re-derived calls from the reads in MiXCR, one entry per CDR3 protein. Of some 130,000 distinct CDR3 sequences in the sample, roughly 9% were seen once. V usage is TRBV12-5 and J usage is TRBJ2-6; D remains ambiguous. This TCR derives from a human donor in good health (CMV status not recorded). Some clones in this sample may be carry-over from other donors' samples. Sequenced sample: PBMCs. This CDR3 reads CASGLGFPGANVLTF. The DNA of the CDR3 is TGTGCTAGTGGTTTGGGGTTTCCTGGGGCCAACGTCCTGACTTTC.